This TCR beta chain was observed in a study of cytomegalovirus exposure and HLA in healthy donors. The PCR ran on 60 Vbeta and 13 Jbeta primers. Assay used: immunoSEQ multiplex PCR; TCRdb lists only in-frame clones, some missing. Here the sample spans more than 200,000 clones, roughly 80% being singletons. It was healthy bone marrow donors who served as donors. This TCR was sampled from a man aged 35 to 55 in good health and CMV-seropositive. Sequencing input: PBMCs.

The CDR3 reads CASSIGQGGNQPQHF. In nucleotides, the CDR3 is TGCGCCAGCAGCATCGGACAGGGTGGCAATCAGCCCCAGCATTTT. The V call is TRBV5-1, the J call TRBJ1-5; 8 bases fit TRBD1. The germline V gene has CDR1 SGHRS and CDR2 YFSETQ. With 4 bases clipped from V and 2 bases from J, the junction kept 5 bases outside the gene matches. CDR3 length: 15 amino acids.